Following are 8 T cell receptor beta chains from one sample sequenced in a study of CD8+ T cells in alopecia areata. Following extraction, RNA underwent reverse transcription to cDNA, which served as the sequencing template. Repertoires were generated with immunoSEQ multiplex PCR, while TCRdb's copy carries only in-frame clones and drops some. This repertoire shows about 210,000 clones, approximately 72% found once; its top ten account for approximately 1.2%. Sample treatment: oral pan-JAK inhibitor, 5-10 mg twice daily. This specimen consisted of CD4+ T cells sorted from blood, obtained between weeks 43 and 45, from a patient treated with tofacitinib. The receptors originated from a human donor with alopecia areata.

This clone was seen a single time. The rearrangement joins TRBV7-9 to TRBJ1-1; 7 bases match TRBD1. The CDR3 is 16 amino acids. Germline lookup yields CDR1 SEHNR and CDR2 FQNEAQ (reference sequence). V was pared by 2 bases and J by 1 base, with 7 bases of the junction left unmatched. DNA of the CDR3: TGTGCCAGCAGCTTAACGACAGGGACTCGGAACACTGAAGCTTTCTTT. It specifies CASSLTTGTRNTEAFF.

The rearrangement uses TRBV2 and TRBJ1-1, with TRBD1 as a possible D gene (5 bases). The V gene lost 7 bases and the J gene lost 5 bases, with 14 bases spanning the gap. The germline V gene encodes CDR1 SNHLY and CDR2 FYNNEI. This CDR3 has 13 residues. The DNA of the CDR3 is TGTGCCAGCACCCCATCGGGGGAAACTGAAGCTTTCTTT. It yields the protein CASTPSGETEAFF.

The V and J genes are TRBV4-3 and TRBJ1-1; D is perhaps TRBD1 (5 bases). Trimming left V 0 bases short and J 2 bases short, with 10 bases between. This CDR3 has 15 amino acids. CDR1 and CDR2 (germline): LGHNA, YSLEER. CDR3 residues: CASSQEQGDNTEAFF. The DNA for the CDR3 is TGCGCCAGCAGCCAAGAGCAGGGTGATAACACTGAAGCTTTCTTT.

The gene calls are TRBV11-3 and TRBJ2-5; D is undetermined. V was trimmed by 1 base and J by 5 bases, leaving 14 bases between them. CDR3 size: 15 residues. Germline CDR1 SGHNT, CDR2 YENEEA. The CDR3, as DNA: TGTGCCAGCAGCTTAGGGGAAGAACTTCGGGAGACCCAGTACTTC. Translated, it gives CASSLGEELRETQYF.

The chain has TRBV29-1 and TRBJ1-2; D perhaps matches TRBD1 (6 bases). Trimming removed 1 base from V and 4 bases from J, with 13 bases in between. CDR3 size: 14 residues. From germline, CDR1 is SQVTM and CDR2 ANQGSEA. As DNA, the CDR3 is TGCAGCGTTGAAGGGGGGGCGGGCTTCTATGGCTACACCTTC. It codes for CSVEGGAGFYGYTF.

This chain uses TRBV4-2 with TRBJ2-2; 8 bases are shared with TRBD2. The CDR3 consists of 17 residues. The junction had 8 bases not matched to a gene; V was cut back by 1 base and J by 4 bases. Germline CDR1 reads LGHNA; CDR2 reads YNFKEQ. The CDR3 DNA follows: TGTGCCAGCAGCCAAGTCACAACGGGGGGGTCCACCGGGGAGCTGTTTTTT. This codes for CASSQVTTGGSTGELFF.

Here the CDR3 DNA reads TGTGCTAGTGGTTTGGTCCAGGCGACAGATACGCAGTATTTT. It specifies CASGLVQATDTQYF. The V and J genes are TRBV12-5 and TRBJ2-3; D unclear. Germline V gene lookup returns CDR1 LGHNT and CDR2 FRNRAP. The ends were cut back, 0 bases at V and 3 bases at J, with 7 bases in the middle. This CDR3 has 14 residues.

This clone was detected only once. The genes are TRBV4-3 and TRBJ2-3; a possible D gene is TRBD1 (6 bases). Germline CDR1 and CDR2: LGHNA and YSLEER. V was clipped by 0 bases and J by 12 bases, with 19 bases between them. The CDR3 has 15 residues. In DNA, the CDR3 is TGCGCCAGCAGCCAAGATGGACAGAAAGAGGGAACACAGTATTTT. Residues: CASSQDGQKEGTQYF.